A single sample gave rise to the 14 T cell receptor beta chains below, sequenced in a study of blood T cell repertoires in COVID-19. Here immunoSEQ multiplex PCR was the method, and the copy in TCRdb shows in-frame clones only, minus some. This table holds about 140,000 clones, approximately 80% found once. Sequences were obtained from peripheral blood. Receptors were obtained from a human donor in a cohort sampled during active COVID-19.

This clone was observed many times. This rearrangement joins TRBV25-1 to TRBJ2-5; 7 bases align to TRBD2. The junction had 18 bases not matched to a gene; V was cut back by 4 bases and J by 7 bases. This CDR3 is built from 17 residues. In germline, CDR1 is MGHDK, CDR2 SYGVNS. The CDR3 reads CASSAPSGGTDPWTQYF. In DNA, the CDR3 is TGTGCCAGCAGTGCTCCCTCGGGGGGTACGGATCCCTGGACCCAGTACTTC.

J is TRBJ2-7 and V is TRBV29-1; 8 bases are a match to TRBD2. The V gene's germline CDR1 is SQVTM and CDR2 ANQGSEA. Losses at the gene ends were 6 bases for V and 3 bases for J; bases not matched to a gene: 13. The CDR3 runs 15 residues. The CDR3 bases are TGCAGCGTAGTCCGAGCGGGAGAACTCTACTACGAGCAGTACTTC. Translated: CSVVRAGELYYEQYF.

CDR3 sequence reads: CASSQGRLAAPYEQYF. CDR3 nucleotides: TGCGCCAGCAGCCAAGGGAGGTTAGCGGCCCCCTACGAGCAGTACTTC. The chain combines TRBV4-1 with TRBJ2-7, with a tentative D call TRBD2 (6 bases). In germline, CDR1 is MGHRA, CDR2 YSYEKL. The CDR3 length is 16 residues. V was pared by 1 base and J by 2 bases, with 15 bases between.

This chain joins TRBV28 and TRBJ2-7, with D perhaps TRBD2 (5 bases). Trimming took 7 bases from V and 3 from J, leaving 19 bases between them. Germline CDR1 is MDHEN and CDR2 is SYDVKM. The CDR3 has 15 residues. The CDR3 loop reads CASKDEGWGNYEQYF. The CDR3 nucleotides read TGTGCCAGCAAAGACGAGGGATGGGGTAACTACGAGCAGTACTTC.

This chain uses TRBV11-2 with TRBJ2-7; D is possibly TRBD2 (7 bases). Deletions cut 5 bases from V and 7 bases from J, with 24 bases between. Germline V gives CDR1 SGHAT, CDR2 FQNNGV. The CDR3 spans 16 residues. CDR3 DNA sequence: TGTGCCAGCAGCCGCTCGTTATGGCTAGGGGGGGGAGAGCAGTACTTC. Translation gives CASSRSLWLGGGEQYF.

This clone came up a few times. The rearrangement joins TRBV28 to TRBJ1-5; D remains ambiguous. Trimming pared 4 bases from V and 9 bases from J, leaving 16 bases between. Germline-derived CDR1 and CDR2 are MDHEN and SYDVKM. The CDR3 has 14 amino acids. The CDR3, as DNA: TGTGCCAGCAGTTACGTTTCCAGAGGGAGGCCCCAGCATTTT. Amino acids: CASSYVSRGRPQHF.

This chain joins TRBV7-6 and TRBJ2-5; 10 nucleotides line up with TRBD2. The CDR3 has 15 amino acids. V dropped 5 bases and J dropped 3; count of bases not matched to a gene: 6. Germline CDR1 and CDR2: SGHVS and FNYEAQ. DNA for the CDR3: TGTGCCAGCAGCCCGGGTCTAGCGGGAGAAGAGACCCAGTACTTC. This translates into CASSPGLAGEETQYF.

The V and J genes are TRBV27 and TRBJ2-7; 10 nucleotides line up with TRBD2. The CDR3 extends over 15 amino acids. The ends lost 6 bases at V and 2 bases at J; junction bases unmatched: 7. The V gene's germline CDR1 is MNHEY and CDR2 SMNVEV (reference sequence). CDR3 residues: CASRTGLASAYEQYF. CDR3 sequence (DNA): TGTGCCAGCAGGACGGGACTAGCGTCCGCCTACGAGCAGTACTTC.

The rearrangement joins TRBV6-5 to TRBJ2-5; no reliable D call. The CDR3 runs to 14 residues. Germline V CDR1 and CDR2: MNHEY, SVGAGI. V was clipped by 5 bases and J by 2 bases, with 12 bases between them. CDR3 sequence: CASSLVGLQETQYF. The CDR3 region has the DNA TGTGCCAGCAGTCTGGTTGGCTTACAAGAGACCCAGTACTTC.

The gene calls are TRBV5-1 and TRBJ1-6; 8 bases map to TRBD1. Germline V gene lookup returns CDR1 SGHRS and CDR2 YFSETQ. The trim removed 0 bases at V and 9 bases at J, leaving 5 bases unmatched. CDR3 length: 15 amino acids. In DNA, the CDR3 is TGCGCCAGCAGCTTGGCCCTGACAGGGGCTTCACCCCTCCACTTT. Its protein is CASSLALTGASPLHF. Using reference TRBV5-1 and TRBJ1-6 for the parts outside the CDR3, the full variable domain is KAGVTQTPRYLIKTRGQQVTLSCSPISGHRSVSWYQQTPGQGLQFLFEYFSETQRNKGNFPGRFSGRQFSNSRSEMNVSTLELGDSALYLCASSLALTGASPLHFGNGTRLTVT.

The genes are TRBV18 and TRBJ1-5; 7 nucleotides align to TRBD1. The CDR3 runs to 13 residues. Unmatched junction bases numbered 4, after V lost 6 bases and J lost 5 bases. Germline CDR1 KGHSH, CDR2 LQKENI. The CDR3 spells CASSDRDHQPQHF. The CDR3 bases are TGTGCCAGCTCCGACAGGGACCATCAGCCCCAGCATTTT.

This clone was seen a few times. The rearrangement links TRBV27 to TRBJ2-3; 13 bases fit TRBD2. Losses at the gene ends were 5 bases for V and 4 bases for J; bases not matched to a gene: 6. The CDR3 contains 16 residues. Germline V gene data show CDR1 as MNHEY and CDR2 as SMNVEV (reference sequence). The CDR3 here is CASSPPLAGGPDTQYF. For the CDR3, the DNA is TGTGCCAGCAGTCCCCCACTAGCGGGAGGGCCAGATACGCAGTATTTT.

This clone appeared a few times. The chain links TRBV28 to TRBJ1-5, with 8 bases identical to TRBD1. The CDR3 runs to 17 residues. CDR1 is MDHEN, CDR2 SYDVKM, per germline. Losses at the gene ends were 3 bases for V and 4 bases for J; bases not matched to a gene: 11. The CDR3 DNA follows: TGTGCCAGCAGTTTCACAGGGGGAATGTTCCCGAATCAGCCCCAGCATTTT. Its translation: CASSFTGGMFPNQPQHF.

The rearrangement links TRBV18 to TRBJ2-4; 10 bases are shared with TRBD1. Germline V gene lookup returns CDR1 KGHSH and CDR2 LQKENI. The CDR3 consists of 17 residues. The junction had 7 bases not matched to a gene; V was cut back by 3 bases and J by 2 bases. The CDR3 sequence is CASSPLTGGATKNIQYF. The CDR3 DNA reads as TGTGCCAGCTCACCCTTGACAGGGGGCGCAACCAAAAACATTCAGTACTTC.